The present T cell receptor beta chain was sequenced within a study of CD8+ T cells in alopecia areata. The overall study: Patients in the study were on tofacitinib for 6 to 18 months, then off it for 6 months. Severity among treated patients was scored by the percentage of scalp area affected. Findings and limits, study-wide: Lesional scalp displayed greater clonality than normal scalp, most notably in alopecia totalis/universalis. Many expanded lesional clones persisted during tofacitinib (in both scalp and blood).

A remark on this clone: Its target is unknown.

Treatment meaning: oral pan-JAK inhibitor, 5-10 mg twice daily. Germline CDR1 reads LNHNV; CDR2 reads YYDKDF (reference sequence). This CDR3 comprises 16 residues. The germline V and J ends were trimmed by 0 bases and 5 bases, with 13 bases remaining between them. Reverse transcribed after extraction, RNA yielded cDNA as the sequencing template. Clones were read by immunoSEQ multiplex PCR, and TCRdb kept only the in-frame ones, dropping some. The sample yields fewer than 150,000 clones, 65% to 90% seen once. The TCR originated in a human donor with alopecia areata. This chain joins TRBV15 and TRBJ2-2; D is ambiguous. The sequencing used CD8+ T cells sorted from blood, collected at week 4, from a patient treated with tofacitinib. The CDR3 loop is CATSRDLTRKTGELFF. The CDR3 coding sequence is TGTGCCACCAGCAGAGATCTTACCCGGAAGACCGGGGAGCTGTTTTTT.